This T cell receptor beta chain is drawn from a study of glioma-infiltrating T cells after dendritic cell vaccination. V was pared by 3 bases and J by 2 bases, with 10 bases between. Germline V gene data show CDR1 as SEHNR and CDR2 as FQNEAQ (reference sequence). CDR3 length: 15 amino acids. TCRdb keeps only in-frame clones here, not all; method: immunoSEQ multiplex PCR. The table records more than 45,000 clones, about 80% of them present only once. Regarding time point: after dendritic cell vaccination, including at tumor progression/relapse. This clone has at least ten counts. This clonotype was obtained from a human donor with glioblastoma. This chain uses TRBV7-9 with TRBJ1-4; D unresolved. The source material was blood, sampled after dendritic cell vaccination. The CDR3 DNA sequence: TGTGCCAGCAGCTTCTCCCCTTTTACTAATGAAAAACTGTTTTTT. It yields the protein CASSFSPFTNEKLFF.